This T cell receptor (beta chain) was identified in a study of Graves' ophthalmopathy and Graves' hyperthyroidism. RNA transcripts were the template, and TCR beta CDR3 regions were amplified from them. First-round RT-PCR relied on HTBI primers, and a second-round multiplex PCR came next. TCRdb reprocessed the multiplex PCR reads with MiXCR, giving one entry per CDR3 protein. This table has a few hundred thousand distinct CDR3 sequences, 17% appearing once. This clonotype was counted at least ten times. Its antigen is not identified. Study-wide results and caveats: A majority of expanded thyroid clonotypes exceeding 0.001 frequency were likewise present in blood.

Patients newly diagnosed with hyperthyroidism, under 2 months' duration, were aged 18 to 65, the study reports. Patients were excluded if they had other autoimmune diseases or uncontrolled infections, and likewise if pregnancy or lactation applied. Someone took the PBMCs out of about 9.7 ml of fresh peripheral blood. The length of the CDR3 is 11 residues. The V end lost 11 bases, the J end lost 6 bases, and 14 bases lay between the germline ends. Looked up from germline, CDR1 is MNHNS and CDR2 is SASEGT. The specimen was peripheral blood. This receptor was identified in an adult woman with stable Graves' hyperthyroidism. V is TRBV6-1 and J is TRBJ2-7, with D perhaps TRBD1 (6 bases). The CDR3 here is CAVTGMFEQYF. CDR3 nucleotide sequence: TGTGCCGTAACAGGGATGTTCGAGCAGTACTTC.